This paragraph reports one TCR beta chain. This clone was observed once. The target of this receptor is not known. The record has no base qualities; no much larger clone is one base away. According to the study, the label for this sample's time point signals: baseline before first vaccination. The vaccinee samples were drawn from two UK trials, COV001 and COV002, one of which was a single-blind randomized controlled phase 2/3 trial testing AZD1222 (ChAdOx1 nCoV-19) in healthy adults. Trial participant PBMC samples were collected at day 0 and day 28 after the second dose for TCRbeta chain sequencing. This entry comes from a study of T cell responses to AZD1222 COVID-19 vaccine (dated by TCRdb to 2020 to 2023). In the study overall: AZD1222 recipients with second doses at about 4 weeks or about 12 weeks were pooled, because spike-specific TCR depth and breadth did not differ between schedules. TCR sequencing covered fewer than 250 trial participants: 200 to 220 given two doses of AZD1222 and 26 given two doses of MenACWY control vaccine. Trial participants were enrolled into age subgroups of 18-55, 56-69 and 70-plus years, which contained about 150, 27 and 61 TCR-sequenced participants, respectively. Summary of the overall study and its limitations: Reportedly, close to half of the unique spike-specific TCRs recognized epitopes lying outside the regions that are mutated in the B.1.351 and B.1.1.7 variants. Conclusions about previously exposed vaccinees are limited, since just five or six AZD1222 recipients were seropositive for SARS-CoV-2 at baseline. Participants were mostly white British, with more females than males. The authors suggested clonal diversity may have been underestimated. In the small 56-69-year group, the increase in depth fell short of significance, most likely because of low power. CD4 TCRs associated with the vaccine covered the entire spike protein, and the dominant responses were in regions 160-218 and 743-854. Because no samples from the day 14 peak response were available, repertoires could be characterized only after the peak T cell response. After two AZD1222 doses, spike-specific TCR breadth and depth were significantly higher than at day 0 and than in MenACWY recipients.

Taken from the germline V gene (reference sequence), the CDR1 and CDR2 loops are MNHEY and SMNVEV. V ends up 3 bases short and J 9 bases short, with an unmatched junction base count of 5. Including cysteine and phenylalanine, the CDR3 has 12 amino acids. CDR3 DNA is the only sequence kept; it has 36 bases, read in frame from the first base. The CDR3 regions of human TCRbeta chains were analyzed by immunosequencing. The original pipeline was this. TCRs in the repertoires were matched against a reference library of SARS-CoV-2-specific TCRs that had been generated with the MIRA antigen-specificity platform. Breadth was defined as the fraction of unique TCRs that were SARS-CoV-2-associated, and depth was defined as the fraction of total T cells that were SARS-CoV-2-associated. Using the MIRA data, each spike-specific TCR was assigned both to the spike region to which the TCR was reactive and to a CD4 or CD8 class. Log10-transformed breadth and depth values were compared by one-way ANOVA with Sidak's multiple comparisons tests. TCRdb re-hosts the immuneACCESS table, in-frame sequences only. Its copies lack some clones; in the studies checked, an unresolved V gene accounts for under half of them, and the cause for the rest is not known. That table is the source of V, J and clone size, and D and trimming were worked out from the DNA. This sample has more than 90,000 clones in its table, and less than 95% of those were observed once. 1% to 1.5% of the sample is taken by the ten largest.

This clonotype originated in an adult in good health. The sequences come from peripheral blood, collected on day 0 of AZD1222 vaccination. This receptor chain uses TRBV27 and TRBJ2-7; 7 bases in the junction line up with TRBD2. This receptor carries the CDR3 CASSFWEGRQYF. The DNA sequence is TGTGCCAGCAGTTTCTGGGAGGGAAGGCAGTACTTC.